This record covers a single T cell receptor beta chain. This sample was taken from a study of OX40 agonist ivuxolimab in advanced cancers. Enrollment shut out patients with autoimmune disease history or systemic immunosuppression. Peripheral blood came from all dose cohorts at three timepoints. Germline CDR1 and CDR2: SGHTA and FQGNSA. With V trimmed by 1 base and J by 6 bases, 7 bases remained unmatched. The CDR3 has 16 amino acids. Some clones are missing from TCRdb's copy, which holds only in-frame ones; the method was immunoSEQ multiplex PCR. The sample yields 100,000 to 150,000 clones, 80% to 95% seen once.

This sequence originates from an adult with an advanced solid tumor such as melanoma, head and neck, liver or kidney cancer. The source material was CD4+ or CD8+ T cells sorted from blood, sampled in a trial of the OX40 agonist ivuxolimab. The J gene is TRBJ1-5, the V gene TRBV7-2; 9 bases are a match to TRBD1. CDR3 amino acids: CASSLVQGAVLQPQHF. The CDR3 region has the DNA TGTGCCAGCAGCTTAGTACAGGGGGCGGTCCTTCAGCCCCAGCATTTT.